This T cell receptor beta chain appears in the sequencing data of a study of cytomegalovirus exposure and HLA in healthy donors. Whole-study results and caveats: In vitro data verified a few CMV-associated chains as specific for CMV antigens. The tendency of first-cohort TCR clusters to co-occur in the 120 or so validation repertoires was identified by a subsequent analysis. A classifier reportedly called cytomegalovirus status with high sensitivity and specificity. Rare sequences made up most TCRs, while some public TCRs were found in many donors.

Regarding this clone: Its antigen is not identified.

Clones were sequenced by immunoSEQ multiplex PCR, and TCRdb holds only the in-frame ones, with some missing. Here the sample spans 200,000 or so clones, 88% being singletons. The V gene's germline CDR1 is SQVTM and CDR2 ANQGSEA. This CDR3 has 13 amino acids. Between the trimmed V and J ends, which lost 3 bases and 6 bases, there was a span of 14 bases. The V and J genes are TRBV29-1 and TRBJ1-1; D might be TRBD1 (5 bases). This clonotype was sampled from a woman aged 18-30 years in good health and CMV-seronegative. Sequencing used PBMCs. The CDR3 region is CSVEVGWGAEAFF. DNA of the CDR3: TGCAGCGTTGAGGTGGGTTGGGGGGCTGAAGCTTTCTTT.